This T cell receptor (beta chain) was observed in a study of beta chain features in type 1 diabetes. Looking at the study overall: The study found patients and healthy donors alike in age, gender and cell yields. Study conclusions and caveats: People with Type 1 diabetes carried modestly yet significantly shorter TCRB CDR3s in all four CD4+ subsets.

This clone was picked up a small number of times. What it binds is unknown. Of the isolated RNA, all was reverse transcribed, and so the sequenced material was expressed TCRB transcripts. Measured with immunoSEQ multiplex PCR; TCRdb has only the in-frame clones, and not every one. The repertoire includes approximately 15,000 clones, around 77% of them detected once, and 0.25% to 0.4% sits in the top ten. Per the germline V gene, CDR1 is LNHDA and CDR2 is SQIVND (reference sequence). Trimming at V came to 4 bases and at J to 3 bases, leaving 2 bases not matched to a gene. This CDR3 comprises 14 residues.

The chain links TRBV19 to TRBJ1-5, with 8 bases aligning to TRBD1. This clonotype was obtained from a woman in her late teens or twenties with type 1 diabetes. The sequenced material came from stem cell memory CD4+ T cells from blood. The CDR3 bases are TGTGCCAGTAGTAAGACAGGGGACAATCAGCCCCAGCATTTT. Encoded protein: CASSKTGDNQPQHF.